This T cell receptor (beta chain) originates from a study of Ad26.COV2.S vaccination and SARS-CoV-2 variants. Study-wide results and caveats: Spike-specific TCR breadth ran higher among vaccine recipients than placebo recipients.

Only in-frame clones appear in the TCRdb table, and some are missing; sequencing was by immunoSEQ multiplex PCR. Of hundreds of thousands of clones in the sample, roughly nine tenths were seen once. This CDR3 contains 17 residues. Germline V gives CDR1 MRHNA, CDR2 SNTAGT. V dropped 2 bases and J dropped 4; count of bases not matched to a gene: 7. For this clone: Its antigen is not known.

Treatment given: some 19 received Ad26.COV2.S at low or high dose, single or two shots; about 5 received placebo; per-sample allocation not given. The investigators took samples on day 63 after the first vaccine or placebo injection. Within Boston, the person who donated was an adult of 18-55 years. This specimen consisted of peripheral blood, obtained in a trial of Ad26.COV2.S vaccine versus placebo. The genes are TRBV6-4 and TRBJ2-2; 10 nucleotides agree with TRBD2. The clonotype was recovered from a person between 18 and 65 years old who received the Ad26.COV2.S COVID-19 vaccine or a placebo. CDR3 residues: CASSDSSGGAGTGELFF. The CDR3, as DNA: TGTGCCAGCAGTGACAGCAGCGGGGGGGCCGGCACCGGGGAGCTGTTTTTT.